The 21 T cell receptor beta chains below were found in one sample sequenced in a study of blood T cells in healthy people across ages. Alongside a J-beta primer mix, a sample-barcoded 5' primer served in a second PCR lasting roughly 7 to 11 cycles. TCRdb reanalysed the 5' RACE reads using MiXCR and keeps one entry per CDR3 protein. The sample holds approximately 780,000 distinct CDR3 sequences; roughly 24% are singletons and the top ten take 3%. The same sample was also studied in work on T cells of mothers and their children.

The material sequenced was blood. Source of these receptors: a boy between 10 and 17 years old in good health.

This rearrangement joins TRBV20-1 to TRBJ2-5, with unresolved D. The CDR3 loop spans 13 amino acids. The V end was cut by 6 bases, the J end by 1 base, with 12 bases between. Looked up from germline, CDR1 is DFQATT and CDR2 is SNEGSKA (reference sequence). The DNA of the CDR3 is TGCAGTGCCCGCTCTGGCTTCCAAGAGACCCAGTACTTC. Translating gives CSARSGFQETQYF.

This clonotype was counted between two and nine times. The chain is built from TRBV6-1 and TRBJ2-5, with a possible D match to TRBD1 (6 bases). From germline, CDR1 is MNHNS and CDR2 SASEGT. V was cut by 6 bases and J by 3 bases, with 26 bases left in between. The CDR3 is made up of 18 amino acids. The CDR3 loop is CASSRDTRPWGPEETQYF. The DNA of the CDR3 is TGTGCCAGCAGCCGGGACACCCGGCCGTGGGGGCCAGAAGAGACCCAGTACTTC.

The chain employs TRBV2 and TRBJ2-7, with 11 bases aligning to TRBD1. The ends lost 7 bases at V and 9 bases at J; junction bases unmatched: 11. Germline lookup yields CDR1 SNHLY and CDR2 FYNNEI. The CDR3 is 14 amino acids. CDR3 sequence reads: CASIPGTGGNRQYF. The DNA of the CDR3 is TGTGCCAGCATTCCAGGGACAGGGGGGAATAGGCAGTACTTC. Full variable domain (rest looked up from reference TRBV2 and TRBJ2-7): EPEVTQTPSHQVTQMGQEVILRCVPISNHLYFYWYRQILGQKVEFLVSFYNNEISEKSEIFDDQFSVERPDGSNFTLKIRSTKLEDSAMYFCASIPGTGGNRQYFGPGTRLTVT.

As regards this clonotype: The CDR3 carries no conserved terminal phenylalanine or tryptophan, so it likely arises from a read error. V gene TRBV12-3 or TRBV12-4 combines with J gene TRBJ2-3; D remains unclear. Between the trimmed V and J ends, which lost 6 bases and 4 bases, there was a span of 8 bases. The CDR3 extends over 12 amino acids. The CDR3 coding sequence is TGTGCCAGCAGAGTGAGAGCAGATACGCAGTATTCT. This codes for CASRVRADTQYS.

The CDR3 reads CASGTSDADTQYF. CDR3 coding DNA: TGCGCCAGCGGGACTAGCGACGCAGATACGCAGTATTTT. This chain uses TRBV5-1 with TRBJ2-3, with 10 bases aligning to TRBD2. From germline, CDR1 is SGHRS and CDR2 YFSETQ. The CDR3 covers 13 residues. The ends lost 7 bases at V and 4 bases at J; junction bases unmatched: 3. The complete variable domain, with remaining parts taken from reference TRBV5-1 and TRBJ2-3, reads KAGVTQTPRYLIKTRGQQVTLSCSPISGHRSVSWYQQTPGQGLQFLFEYFSETQRNKGNFPGRFSGRQFSNSRSEMNVSTLELGDSALYLCASGTSDADTQYFGPGTRLTVL.

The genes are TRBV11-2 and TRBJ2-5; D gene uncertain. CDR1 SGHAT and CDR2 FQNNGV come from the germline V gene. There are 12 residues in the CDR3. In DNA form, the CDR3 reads TGTGCGGCCTCCGGGTCCCAAGAGACCCAGTACTTC. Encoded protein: CAASGSQETQYF.

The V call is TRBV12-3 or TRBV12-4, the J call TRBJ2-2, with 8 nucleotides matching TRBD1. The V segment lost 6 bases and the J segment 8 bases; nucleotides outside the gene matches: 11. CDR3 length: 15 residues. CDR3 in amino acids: CASSPGQGARGELFF. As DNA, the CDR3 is TGTGCCAGCAGCCCCGGGCAGGGGGCGCGAGGGGAGCTGTTTTTT.

The CDR3 sequence: CASSDGRGGAVQETQYF. The CDR3 DNA reads TGTGCCAGCAGCGACGGGAGGGGGGGGGCCGTCCAAGAGACCCAGTACTTC. The chain combines TRBV28 with TRBJ2-5; 8 positions match TRBD2. J gave up 1 base and V 6 bases, and 13 bases lay outside the gene matches. This CDR3 is built from 17 residues. Germline CDR1 and CDR2: MDHEN and SYDVKM.

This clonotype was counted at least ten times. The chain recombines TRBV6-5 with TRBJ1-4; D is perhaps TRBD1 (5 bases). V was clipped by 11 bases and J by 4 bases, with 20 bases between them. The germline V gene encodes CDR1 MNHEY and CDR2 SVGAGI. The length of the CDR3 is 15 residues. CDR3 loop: CARDRRDPFNEKLFF. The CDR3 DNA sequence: TGTGCCCGGGACCGTAGAGACCCCTTTAATGAAAAACTGTTTTTT.

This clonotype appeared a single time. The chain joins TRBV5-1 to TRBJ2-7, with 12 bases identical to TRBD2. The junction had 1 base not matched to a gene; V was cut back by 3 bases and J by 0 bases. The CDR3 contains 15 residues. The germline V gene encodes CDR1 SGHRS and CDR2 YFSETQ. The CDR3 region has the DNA TGCGCCAGCAGCTCGACTAGCGGGAGCTCCTACGAGCAGTACTTC. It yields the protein CASSSTSGSSYEQYF.

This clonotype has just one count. The CDR3 DNA sequence: TGTGCCAGCAGCGTAGCCAGGGACGTCAGGAACACCGGGGAGCTGTTTTTT. It specifies CASSVARDVRNTGELFF. This sequence joins TRBV9 and TRBJ2-2, with D perhaps given as TRBD1 or TRBD2 (5 bases each). The germline V and J ends were trimmed by 0 bases and 1 base, with 13 bases remaining between them. This CDR3 has 17 residues. In germline, CDR1 is SGDLS, CDR2 YYNGEE.

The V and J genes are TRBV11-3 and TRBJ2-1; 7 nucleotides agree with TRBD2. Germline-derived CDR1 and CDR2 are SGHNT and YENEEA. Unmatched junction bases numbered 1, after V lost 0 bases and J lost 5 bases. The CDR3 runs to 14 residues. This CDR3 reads CASSLEAGDNEQFF. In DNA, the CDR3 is TGTGCCAGCAGCTTAGAGGCGGGAGACAATGAGCAGTTCTTC.

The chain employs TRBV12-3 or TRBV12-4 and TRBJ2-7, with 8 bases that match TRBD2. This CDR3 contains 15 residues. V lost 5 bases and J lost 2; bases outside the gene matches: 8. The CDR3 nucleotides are TGTGCCAGCAGTCCGGGGGGGCGGGAGGCCTACGAGCAGTACTTC. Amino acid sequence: CASSPGGREAYEQYF.

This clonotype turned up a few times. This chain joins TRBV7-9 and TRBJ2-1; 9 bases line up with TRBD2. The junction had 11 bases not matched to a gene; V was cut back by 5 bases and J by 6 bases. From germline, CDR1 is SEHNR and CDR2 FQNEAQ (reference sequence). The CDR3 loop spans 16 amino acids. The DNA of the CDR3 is TGTGCCAGCAGCCCGACCCTAAGCGGGGGGATCAATGAGCAGTTCTTC. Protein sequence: CASSPTLSGGINEQFF.

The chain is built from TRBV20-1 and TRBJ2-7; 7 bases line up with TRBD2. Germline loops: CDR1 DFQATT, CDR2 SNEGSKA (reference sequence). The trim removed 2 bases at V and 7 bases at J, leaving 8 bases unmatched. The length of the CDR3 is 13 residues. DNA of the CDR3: TGCAGTGCTAGACACCCGGGACTAAGAGAGCAGTACTTC. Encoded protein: CSARHPGLREQYF.

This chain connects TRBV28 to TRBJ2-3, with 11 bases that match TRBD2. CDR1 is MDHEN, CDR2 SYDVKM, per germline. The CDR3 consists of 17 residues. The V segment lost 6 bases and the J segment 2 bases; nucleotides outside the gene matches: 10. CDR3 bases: TGTGCCAGCAGACGTCTGGGACTAGCGGACTACACAGATACGCAGTATTTT. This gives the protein CASRRLGLADYTDTQYF.

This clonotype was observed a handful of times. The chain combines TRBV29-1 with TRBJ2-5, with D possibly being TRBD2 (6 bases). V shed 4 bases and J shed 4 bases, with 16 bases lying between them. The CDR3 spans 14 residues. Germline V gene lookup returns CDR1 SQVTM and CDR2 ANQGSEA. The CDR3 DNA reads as TGCAGCGTTGCCCCTTCAGGGACTCGAGAGACCCAGTACTTC. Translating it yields CSVAPSGTRETQYF. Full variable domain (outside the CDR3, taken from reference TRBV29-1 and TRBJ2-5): SAVISQKPSRDICQRGTSLTIQCQVDSQVTMMFWYRQQPGQSLTLIATANQGSEATYESGFVIDKFPISRPNLTFSTLTVSNMSPEDSSIYLCSVAPSGTRETQYFGPGTRLLVL.

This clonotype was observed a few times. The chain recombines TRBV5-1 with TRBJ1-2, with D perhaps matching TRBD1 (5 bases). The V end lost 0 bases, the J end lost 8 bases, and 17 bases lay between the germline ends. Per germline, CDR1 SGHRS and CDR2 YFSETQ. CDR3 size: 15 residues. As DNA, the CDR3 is TGCGCCAGCAGCTTGGAGGCTGGTACGGGGGGAGGCTACACCTTC. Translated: CASSLEAGTGGGYTF.

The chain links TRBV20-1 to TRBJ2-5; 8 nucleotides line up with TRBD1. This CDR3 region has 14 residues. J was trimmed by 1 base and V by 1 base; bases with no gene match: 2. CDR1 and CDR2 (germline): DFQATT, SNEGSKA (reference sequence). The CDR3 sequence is CSARGGQAQETQYF. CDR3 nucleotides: TGCAGTGCTAGAGGGGGACAGGCCCAAGAGACCCAGTACTTC.

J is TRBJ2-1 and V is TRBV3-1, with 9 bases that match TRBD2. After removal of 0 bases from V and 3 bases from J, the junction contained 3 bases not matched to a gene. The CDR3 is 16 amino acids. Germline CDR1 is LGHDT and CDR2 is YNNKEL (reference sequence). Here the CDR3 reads CASSQERGGHYNEQFF. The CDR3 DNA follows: TGTGCCAGCAGCCAAGAGCGGGGGGGCCACTACAATGAGCAGTTCTTC.

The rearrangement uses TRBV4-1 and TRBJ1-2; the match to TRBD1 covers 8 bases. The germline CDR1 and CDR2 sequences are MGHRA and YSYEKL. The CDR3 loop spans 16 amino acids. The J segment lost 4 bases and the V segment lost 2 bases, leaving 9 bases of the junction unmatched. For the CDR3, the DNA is TGCGCCAGCAGCCAACCCCGGGACAGGTTAAGCTATGGCTACACCTTC. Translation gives CASSQPRDRLSYGYTF.